Listed here is a single T cell receptor beta chain. Its antigen remains unidentified. V gave up 5 bases and J gave up 0 bases; unmatched junction bases: 5. Germline V CDR1 and CDR2: GTSNPN, SVGIG (reference sequence). The CDR3 runs 14 residues. This sample stems from a study of CD8+ T cells in alopecia areata. About the study: Each day, treated patients took oral tofacitinib twice, at 5 to 10 mg per dose.

RNA was isolated and reverse transcribed to cDNA, the sequencing template. Here immunoSEQ multiplex PCR was the method, and the copy in TCRdb shows in-frame clones only, minus some. The table records about 190,000 clones, roughly 60% of them present only once. Study-level results: The treated group had a single nonresponder, limiting CD8+ expansion-response conclusions.

Treatment here: oral pan-JAK inhibitor, 5-10 mg twice daily. The receptor's source is a human donor with alopecia areata. The chain employs TRBV30 and TRBJ2-3, with 7 bases aligning to TRBD1. The sequencing here drew on CD4+ T cells sorted from blood, taken at week 24, from a patient treated with tofacitinib. The CDR3: CAWGDRPSTDTQYF. CDR3 in DNA: TGTGCCTGGGGGGACAGACCTAGCACAGATACGCAGTATTTT. The full variable domain, with the rest looked up from reference TRBV30 and TRBJ2-3, is SQTIHQWPATLVQPVGSPLSLECTVEGTSNPNLYWYRQAAGRGLQLLFYSVGIGQISSEVPQNLSASRPQDRQFILSSKKLLLSDSGFYLCAWGDRPSTDTQYFGPGTRLTVL.